A single sample is the source of the 14 T cell receptor beta chains below, sequenced in a study of T-cell memory formation after mild COVID-19. One entry per CDR3 protein results from TCRdb running MiXCR on the 5' RACE reads. The table has 200,000 to 250,000 distinct CDR3 sequences, roughly 14% seen once; the top ten hold 2% to 2.5%. Sequenced: PBMCs or a T cell subset sorted from them (not recorded which). Receptor source: an adult woman who had mild COVID-19 (a few samples of this study predate the infection). Cell type and time point are not known.

This clonotype has a handful of counts. This sequence joins TRBV12-5 and TRBJ2-7; no firm D call. The germline CDR1 and CDR2 sequences are LGHNT and FRNRAP. The germline V and J ends were trimmed by 2 bases and 2 bases, with 7 bases remaining between them. The CDR3 contains 13 residues. The chain's CDR3 is CASGLWQTYEQYF. The CDR3 coding sequence is TGTGCTAGTGGTTTGTGGCAGACCTACGAGCAGTACTTC.

This clonotype appeared once. V is TRBV24-1 and J is TRBJ2-3; the D gene is possibly TRBD2 (5 bases). Germline V gives CDR1 KGHDR, CDR2 SFDVKD. This CDR3 is built from 19 residues. Deletions cut 4 bases from V and 3 bases from J, with 25 bases between. Here the CDR3 reads CATSELVGENSGSTDTQYF. In nucleotides, the CDR3 is TGTGCCACCAGTGAACTTGTGGGAGAAAACTCGGGGAGTACAGATACGCAGTATTTT.

This clonotype turned up a few times. V is TRBV30 and J is TRBJ2-3; D remains unclear. The length of the CDR3 is 13 residues. V was clipped by 2 bases and J by 4 bases, with 10 bases between them. CDR1 and CDR2 (germline): GTSNPN, SVGIG (reference sequence). The CDR3 DNA reads TGTGCCTGGAGTCTCTTTAACGCAGATACGCAGTATTTT. Protein product: CAWSLFNADTQYF.

This clonotype has just a few counts. The rearrangement uses TRBV12-3 or TRBV12-4 and TRBJ1-5; D gene unclear. CDR3 size: 14 residues. V dropped 2 bases and J dropped 4 bases, with 9 bases sitting between them. The CDR3 DNA reads as TGTGCCAGCAGTTTACGCAGAATAAATCAGCCCCAGCATTTT. As protein: CASSLRRINQPQHF.

This clonotype occurred a few times. The chain links TRBV12-3 or TRBV12-4 to TRBJ2-3; D may be TRBD2 (6 bases). CDR3 length: 17 residues. V gave up 3 bases and J gave up 0 bases, with 16 bases separating them. The CDR3 loop reads CASSFFAGGTSTDTQYF. The CDR3 DNA sequence: TGTGCCAGCAGTTTTTTCGCCGGCGGGACTAGCACAGATACGCAGTATTTT.

This clonotype was detected only a few times. V is TRBV3-1 and J is TRBJ2-7; the D is unclear. V lost 4 bases and J lost 0, with 10 bases in between. The CDR3 contains 14 residues. Germline CDR1 and CDR2: LGHDT and YNNKEL (reference sequence). CDR3 protein: CASSRRQSSYEQYF. CDR3 nucleotides: TGTGCCAGCAGCCGGCGCCAGTCCTCCTACGAGCAGTACTTC.

This clonotype was seen a handful of times. V gene TRBV2 combines with J gene TRBJ2-1, with 11 nucleotides matching TRBD2. Germline V CDR1 and CDR2: SNHLY, FYNNEI. Losses at the gene ends were 8 bases for V and 4 bases for J; bases not matched to a gene: 4. The CDR3 loop spans 14 amino acids. CDR3 nucleotide sequence: TGTGCCAGCCTCGCTAGCGGGGGGTACAATGAGCAGTTCTTC. Its protein product is CASLASGGYNEQFF.

This clonotype was seen repeatedly, ten times or more. The chain employs TRBV29-1 and TRBJ2-2; 7 bases fit TRBD2. The ends lost 4 bases at V and 5 bases at J; junction bases unmatched: 10. CDR3 length: 15 residues. Germline V lookup: CDR1 SQVTM, CDR2 ANQGSEA. CDR3 loop: CSVGVGGSRTGELFF. CDR3 sequence (DNA): TGCAGCGTTGGGGTCGGCGGGAGTCGTACCGGGGAGCTGTTTTTT.

At least ten counts were recorded for this clonotype. This sequence joins TRBV7-9 and TRBJ2-7; D is perhaps TRBD1 or TRBD2 (6 bases each). The V gene lost 1 base and the J gene lost 2 bases, with 9 bases spanning the gap. The CDR3 length is 14 residues. Looked up from germline, CDR1 is SEHNR and CDR2 is FQNEAQ (reference sequence). The CDR3 loop reads CASSLEGGPYEQYF. Written as DNA, the CDR3 is TGTGCCAGCAGCTTAGAGGGGGGTCCCTACGAGCAGTACTTC. Looking up the rest from reference TRBV7-9 and TRBJ2-7 gives the full variable domain: DTGVSQNPRHKITKRGQNVTFRCDPISEHNRLYWYRQTLGQGPEFLTYFQNEAQLEKSRLLSDRFSAERPKGSFSTLEIQRTEQGDSAMYLCASSLEGGPYEQYFGPGTRLTVT.

The J gene is TRBJ2-7, the V gene TRBV5-1; D is unresolved. The CDR3 spans 16 residues. The germline V and J ends were trimmed by 5 bases and 0 bases, with 18 bases remaining between them. Germline assignment: CDR1 SGHRS and CDR2 YFSETQ. CDR3 residues: CASSTSPAHLSYEQYF. CDR3 sequence (DNA): TGCGCCAGCAGTACCAGCCCAGCTCATCTCTCCTACGAGCAGTACTTC.

V usage is TRBV5-1 and J usage is TRBJ2-2; 13 bases map to TRBD2. Germline lookup yields CDR1 SGHRS and CDR2 YFSETQ. V lost 4 bases, J lost 6 bases, and 0 bases stayed unmatched. There are 14 residues in the CDR3. The CDR3 DNA is TGCGCCAGCAGCGGACTAGCGGGAGCCGGGGAGCTGTTTTTT. This gives the protein CASSGLAGAGELFF.

The CDR3: CASRGGIGGEAGEEQFF. Written as DNA, the CDR3 is TGTGCCAGCAGGGGGGGTATCGGAGGGGAGGCAGGCGAGGAGCAGTTCTTC. This sequence joins TRBV6-2 or TRBV6-3 and TRBJ2-1; D possibly corresponds to TRBD2 (6 bases). The V gene lost 6 bases and the J gene lost 10 bases, with 28 bases spanning the gap. CDR1 and CDR2 (germline): MNHEY, SVGEGT. The CDR3 length is 17 residues.

In this sample, this clonotype turned up a few times. This chain links TRBV5-6 with TRBJ1-2, with TRBD1 as a possible D gene (5 bases). V lost 0 bases and J 4 bases, leaving 13 bases between the germline ends. The CDR3 consists of 15 residues. The germline V gene has CDR1 SGHDT and CDR2 YYEEEE. The CDR3, as DNA: TGTGCCAGCAGCTTGGAAAAGGACGGGGCCTATGGCTACACCTTC. This gives the protein CASSLEKDGAYGYTF.

This clonotype was observed a few times. The rearrangement uses TRBV2 and TRBJ1-1; D is uncertain. Trimming pared 0 bases from V and 7 bases from J, leaving 12 bases between. Looked up from germline, CDR1 is SNHLY and CDR2 is FYNNEI. The CDR3 is made up of 14 amino acids. The DNA of the CDR3 is TGTGCCAGCAGTGAAGCCCCGGGGTTGGGTGAAGCTTTCTTT. It translates to CASSEAPGLGEAFF.